The rows below give T cell receptor beta chains drawn from one sample of a study of tumor-infiltrating lymphocytes in primary liver carcinoma. From the multiplex PCR reads, TCRdb called clonotypes with MiXCR, one entry per CDR3 protein. This table holds roughly 190,000 distinct CDR3 sequences, around 85% found once. The sample consisted of tumor tissue from primary liver carcinoma. These receptors all come from a man aged 40-55 years with primary liver carcinoma and hepatitis B virus infection. CDR3s include the opening cysteine and the closing phenylalanine or tryptophan. D genes are given only for firm matches. Clone size is not always given. Where it is, it says once, few, many or a class for expanded clones.

cdr3_nt,cdr3_aa,clone_size,j_call,cdr3_length,d_call,v_call
TGCGCCAACAACACGGGACAGCAGTTCTTC,CANNTGQQFF,.,TRBJ2-1,10,.,TRBV4-1
TGTGCCAGCAGTGAAATCGGAGTTCGTGGCTACACCTTC,CASSEIGVRGYTF,.,TRBJ1-2,13,.,TRBV25-1
TGCAGCGTCACTCTAGCGGGATTAACAGAAACGCAGTATTTT,CSVTLAGLTETQYF,.,TRBJ2-3,14,TRBD2,TRBV29-1
TGTACCAGCAGTTCCGGGAACACCGGGGAGCTGTTTTTT,CTSSSGNTGELFF,.,TRBJ2-2,13,.,TRBV5-1
TGTGCCACCAGTAACAACCGTGGTGTGGATACGCAGTATTTT,CATSNNRGVDTQYF,few,TRBJ2-3,14,.,TRBV24-1
TGTGCCAGTAGCTTAACAAGGGCAGGAGAGACCCAGTACTTC,CASSLTRAGETQYF,.,TRBJ2-5,14,.,TRBV11-2
TGTGCCAGCGGTCTCAGACGGGGAGGGCAGCCCCAGCATTTT,CASGLRRGGQPQHF,.,TRBJ1-5,14,.,TRBV28
TGCAGTGCTCCCACGACTGGCACTGATGCTTTCTTT,CSAPTTGTDAFF,.,TRBJ1-1,12,.,TRBV20-1
TGTGCCATCGCCGCCTCCAATAGCACAGATACGCAGTATTTT,CAIAASNSTDTQYF,.,TRBJ2-3,14,.,TRBV6-4
TGTGCCAGCAGCTTCACATGTCGAACAGATACGCCGTATTTT,CASSFTCRTDTPYF,once,TRBJ2-3,14,.,TRBV5-5
TGTGCCAACAGCTTTACCGGGGGACAAGAGACCCAGTACTTC,CANSFTGGQETQYF,.,TRBJ2-5,14,.,TRBV11-2
TGCAGCGTTGTTTGGGCTACCAATCAGAAGTTCTTC,CSVVWATNQKFF,.,TRBJ2-1,12,.,TRBV29-1
TGTGCCACCAGTTTATTAGGGGTAACAGGGAGCAATCAGCCCCAGCATTTT,CATSLLGVTGSNQPQHF,.,TRBJ1-5,17,.,TRBV11-2
TGTGACAGCAGCGCACGACGGGGGCGGACTGAAGCTTTCTTT,CDSSARRGRTEAFF,.,TRBJ1-1,14,.,TRBV5-6
TGTGCCAGCAGCATAGGGATTGGTTCTGGACCGACTGCCTACAAGCAGTACTTC,CASSIGIGSGPTAYKQYF,.,TRBJ2-7,18,.,TRBV7-8
TGTGCCAGCGGGACCGGGACAGGGGATGAAAAACTGTTTTTT,CASGTGTGDEKLFF,few,TRBJ1-4,14,TRBD1,TRBV12-3/TRBV12-4
TGTGCCAGCACTCCCCCGGGCCGGGCAGATACGCAGTATTTC,CASTPPGRADTQYF,few,TRBJ2-3,14,.,TRBV11-2
TGTGCCAGCAGCCGACGGATGGGGTCAGGTGTCAATGAGCAGTTCTTC,CASSRRMGSGVNEQFF,.,TRBJ2-1,16,.,TRBV4-3
TGTGCCACCAGCCAAGAAGCAGCGACCGGCTACAATGAGCAGTTCTTC,CATSQEAATGYNEQFF,.,TRBJ2-1,16,.,TRBV4-1
TGTGCCAGCAGCCGGACTAGCGGACAACTAAACTACAATGAGCAGTTCTTC,CASSRTSGQLNYNEQFF,many,TRBJ2-1,17,TRBD2,TRBV7-9
TGCGCCAACAGCTTATGCGTCTCGAACGATGAGCAGTTCTTC,CANSLCVSNDEQFF,.,TRBJ2-1,14,.,TRBV11-3
TGTGCTAGCAGATTCTGGACAGGGGGCCATCAGTCCCTGCATTTT,CASRFWTGGHQSLHF,.,TRBJ1-5,15,TRBD1,TRBV12-3/TRBV12-4
TGTGCTAGCAGTCCCCGGGGGCGGCGGAATGAGCAGTTCTTC,CASSPRGRRNEQFF,few,TRBJ2-1,14,.,TRBV12-3/TRBV12-4